This T cell receptor (beta chain) was observed in a study of T cells in narcolepsy. Germline CDR1 and CDR2: SGHRS and YFSETQ. Trimming took off 5 bases at V and 5 bases at J, with 17 bases between the two ends. This CDR3 is built from 14 residues. The protocol was immunoSEQ multiplex PCR, while the TCRdb copy is restricted to in-frame clones and leaves out a portion. The sample lists 25,000 to 35,000 clones, 82% seen once, with roughly 1% in the top ten. The clonotype was recovered from a human donor with narcolepsy. The sequenced material came from CD45RA- memory CD4+ T cells from PBMCs. The chain is built from TRBV5-1 and TRBJ2-7; possible D gene TRBD1, 6 bases. CDR3 amino acids: CASSWGQQRNEQYF. Written as DNA, the CDR3 is TGCGCCAGCAGTTGGGGGCAGCAAAGGAACGAGCAGTACTTC. The variable domain in full, with the rest retrieved from reference TRBV5-1 and TRBJ2-7, is KAGVTQTPRYLIKTRGQQVTLSCSPISGHRSVSWYQQTPGQGLQFLFEYFSETQRNKGNFPGRFSGRQFSNSRSEMNVSTLELGDSALYLCASSWGQQRNEQYFGPGTRLTVT.